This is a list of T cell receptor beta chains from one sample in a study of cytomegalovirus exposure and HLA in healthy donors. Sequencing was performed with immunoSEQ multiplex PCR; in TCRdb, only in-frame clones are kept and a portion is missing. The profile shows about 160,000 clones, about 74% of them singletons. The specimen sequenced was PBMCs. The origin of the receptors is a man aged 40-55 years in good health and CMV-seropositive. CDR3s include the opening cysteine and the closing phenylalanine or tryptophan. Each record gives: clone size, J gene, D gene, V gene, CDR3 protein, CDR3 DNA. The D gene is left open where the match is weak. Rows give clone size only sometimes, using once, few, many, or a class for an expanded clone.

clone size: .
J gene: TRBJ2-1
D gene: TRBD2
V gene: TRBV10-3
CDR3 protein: CAISESTSGYNEQFF
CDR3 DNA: TGTGCCATCAGTGAGTCGACTAGCGGATACAATGAGCAGTTCTTC

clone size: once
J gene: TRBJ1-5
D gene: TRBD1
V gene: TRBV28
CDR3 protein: CASSLGVGGAGQPQHF
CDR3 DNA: TGTGCCAGCAGTTTGGGGGTAGGGGGCGCAGGACAGCCCCAGCATTTT

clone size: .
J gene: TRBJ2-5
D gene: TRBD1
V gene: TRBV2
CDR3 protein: CASSARDRGPQETQYF
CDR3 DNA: TGTGCCAGCAGCGCTCGGGACAGGGGGCCTCAAGAGACCCAGTACTTC

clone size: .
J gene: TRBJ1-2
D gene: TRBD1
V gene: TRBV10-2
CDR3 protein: CASSAGTGMYGYTF
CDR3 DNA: TGCGCCAGCAGTGCCGGGACAGGGATGTATGGCTACACCTTC

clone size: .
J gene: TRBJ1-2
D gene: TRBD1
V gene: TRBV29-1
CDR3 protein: CSAGTGPSYGYTF
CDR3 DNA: TGCAGCGCAGGGACAGGGCCTTCTTATGGCTACACCTTC

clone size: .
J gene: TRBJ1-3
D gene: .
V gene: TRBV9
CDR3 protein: CASSVAPWESSGNTIYF
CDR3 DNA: TGTGCCAGCAGCGTAGCTCCTTGGGAGAGCTCTGGAAACACCATATATTTT

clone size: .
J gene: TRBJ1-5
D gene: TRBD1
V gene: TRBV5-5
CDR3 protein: CASTTGQDLLPQHF
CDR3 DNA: TGTGCCAGCACCACAGGACAGGATTTACTGCCCCAGCATTTT

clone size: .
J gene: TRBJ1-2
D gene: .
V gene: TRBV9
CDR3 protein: CAGSSRDIGYTF
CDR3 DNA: TGTGCCGGCAGCTCCCGGGACATTGGCTACACCTTC

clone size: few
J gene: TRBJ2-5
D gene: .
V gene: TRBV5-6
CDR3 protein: CASSLETRETQYF
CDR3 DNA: TGTGCCAGCAGCTTGGAAACAAGAGAGACCCAGTACTTC

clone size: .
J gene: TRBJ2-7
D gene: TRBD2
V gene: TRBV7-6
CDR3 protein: CASSQAGGRTYEQYF
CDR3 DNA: TGTGCCAGCAGCCAAGCGGGAGGGAGGACCTACGAGCAGTACTTC

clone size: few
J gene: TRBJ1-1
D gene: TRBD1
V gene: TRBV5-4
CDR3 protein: CASSTDRDRNTEAFF
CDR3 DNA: TGTGCCAGCAGCACGGACCGGGACAGGAACACTGAAGCTTTCTTT

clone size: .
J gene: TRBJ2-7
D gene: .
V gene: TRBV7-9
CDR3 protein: CASSRTATGYEQYF
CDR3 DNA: TGTGCCAGCAGCAGGACAGCCACGGGGTACGAGCAGTACTTC

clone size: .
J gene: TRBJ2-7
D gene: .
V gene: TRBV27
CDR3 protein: CASSLRENYEQYF
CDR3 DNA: TGTGCCAGCAGTTTAAGAGAAAACTACGAGCAGTACTTC

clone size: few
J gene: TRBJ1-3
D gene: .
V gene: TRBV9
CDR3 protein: CASSPRTAGNTIYF
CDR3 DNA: TGTGCCAGCAGCCCTCGGACAGCTGGAAACACCATATATTTT

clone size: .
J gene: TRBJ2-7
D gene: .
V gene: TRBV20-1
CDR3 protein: CSARTRYEQYF
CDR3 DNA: TGCAGTGCTAGAACTCGCTACGAGCAGTACTTC

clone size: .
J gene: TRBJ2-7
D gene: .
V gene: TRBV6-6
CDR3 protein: CASSPFLNGEQYF
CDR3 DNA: TGTGCCAGCAGTCCGTTCCTGAACGGCGAGCAGTACTTC

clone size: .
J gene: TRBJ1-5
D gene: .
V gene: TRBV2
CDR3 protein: CASSEPRGSQPQHF
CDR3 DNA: TGTGCCAGCAGTGAACCCCGGGGGAGCCAGCCCCAGCATTTT

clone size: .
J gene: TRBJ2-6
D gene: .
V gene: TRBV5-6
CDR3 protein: CASSLGGTGANGLTF
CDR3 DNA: TGTGCCAGCAGCTTGGGGGGGACTGGGGCCAACGGCCTGACTTTC

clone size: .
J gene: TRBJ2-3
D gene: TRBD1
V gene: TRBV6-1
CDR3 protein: CASIRDRSTDTQYF
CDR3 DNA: TGTGCCAGCATCCGGGACAGGAGCACAGATACGCAGTATTTT

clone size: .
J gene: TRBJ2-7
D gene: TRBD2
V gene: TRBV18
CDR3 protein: CASSTAGGRHEQYF
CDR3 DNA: TGTGCCAGCTCAACAGCGGGAGGCAGGCACGAGCAGTACTTC

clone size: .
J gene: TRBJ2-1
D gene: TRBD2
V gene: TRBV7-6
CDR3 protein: CASSPGSWTSGIPFF
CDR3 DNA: TGTGCCAGCAGTCCAGGCAGTTGGACTAGCGGGATTCCGTTCTTC

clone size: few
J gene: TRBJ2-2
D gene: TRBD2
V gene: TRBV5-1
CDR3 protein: CASSSFSGSGELFF
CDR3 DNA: TGCGCCAGCAGCTCATTTAGCGGGTCCGGGGAGCTGTTTTTT

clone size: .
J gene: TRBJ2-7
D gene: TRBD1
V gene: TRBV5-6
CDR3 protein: CASGGQGYLEQYF
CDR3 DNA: TGTGCCAGTGGGGGACAGGGATATCTCGAGCAGTACTTC